Listed below are T cell receptor beta chains from one sample, sequenced in a study of post-analysis software for immune sequencing data. TCRdb reanalysed the PCR reads using MiXCR and keeps one entry per CDR3 protein. The table includes some 800,000 distinct CDR3 sequences, roughly 46% detected once. The source material was blood. These receptors all come from a girl aged 10 to 17 with multiple sclerosis. Each CDR3 is given with its conserved first and last residue. Each record gives: J gene, V gene, D gene, CDR3 length, clone size, CDR3 DNA, CDR3 protein. A D gene is named only where the DNA matches it firmly. Clone size, where shown, is once, few, many, or a class for clones that have expanded.

j_gene: TRBJ1-1
v_gene: TRBV24-1
d_gene: .
len: 15
abundance: .
CDR3nt: TGTGCCACCAGAGGACACAGAACTACCGACACTGAAGCTTTCTTT
CDR3aa: CATRGHRTTDTEAFF

j_gene: TRBJ2-7
v_gene: TRBV4-2
d_gene: TRBD2
len: 15
abundance: .
CDR3nt: TGTGCCAGCAGCCAGGCTAGCGGGGCAAACTACGAGCAGTACTTC
CDR3aa: CASSQASGANYEQYF

j_gene: TRBJ1-2
v_gene: TRBV7-2
d_gene: .
len: 14
abundance: .
CDR3nt: TGTGCCAGCAGCTTTGGGGGACGGATGGATGGCTACACCTTC
CDR3aa: CASSFGGRMDGYTF

j_gene: TRBJ2-2
v_gene: TRBV29-1
d_gene: TRBD2
len: 17
abundance: few
CDR3nt: TGCAGCGCCGGGGGGACTAGCGGGAGGGCCGGCACCGGGGAGCTGTTTTTT
CDR3aa: CSAGGTSGRAGTGELFF

j_gene: TRBJ2-4
v_gene: TRBV20-1
d_gene: .
len: 13
abundance: .
CDR3nt: TGCAGTGCTAGAGGAACCGGGAGCTGGATTCAGTACTTC
CDR3aa: CSARGTGSWIQYF

j_gene: TRBJ2-1
v_gene: TRBV7-9
d_gene: .
len: 14
abundance: .
CDR3nt: TGTGCCAGCAGCCCTATGGTGACAGACAATGAGCAGTTCTTC
CDR3aa: CASSPMVTDNEQFF

j_gene: TRBJ2-1
v_gene: TRBV7-2
d_gene: .
len: 14
abundance: .
CDR3nt: TGTGCCAGCAGCTCCGACGGTATCCTGGGTCGGCAGTTCTTC
CDR3aa: CASSSDGILGRQFF

j_gene: TRBJ2-7
v_gene: TRBV27
d_gene: TRBD1
len: 16
abundance: .
CDR3nt: TGTGCCAGCAGTTTGCTCCCCGGGACAGGGGATGAAGAGCAGTACTTC
CDR3aa: CASSLLPGTGDEEQYF

j_gene: TRBJ2-1
v_gene: TRBV3-1
d_gene: TRBD1
len: 16
abundance: .
CDR3nt: TGTGCCAGCAGCCAAGCGGACAGGGTGTCCTACAATGAGCAGTTCTTC
CDR3aa: CASSQADRVSYNEQFF

j_gene: TRBJ2-1
v_gene: TRBV20-1
d_gene: .
len: 14
abundance: .
CDR3nt: TGCAGTGCCAGCGGCAGGGAACCTCCCAGGGAGCAGTTCTTC
CDR3aa: CSASGREPPREQFF

j_gene: TRBJ2-7
v_gene: TRBV5-1
d_gene: .
len: 15
abundance: few
CDR3nt: TGCGCCAGCAGCTCTCTAAAACAGAGCTCCTACGAGCAGTACTTC
CDR3aa: CASSSLKQSSYEQYF

j_gene: TRBJ2-1
v_gene: TRBV12-3/TRBV12-4
d_gene: .
len: 12
abundance: .
CDR3nt: TGTGCCAGCAGTTTAATGGGTGGTGAGCAGTTCTTC
CDR3aa: CASSLMGGEQFF

j_gene: TRBJ2-4
v_gene: TRBV15
d_gene: TRBD1
len: 19
abundance: .
CDR3nt: TGTGCCACCAGCAGAGGGTTCCCTACAGGGGGAGCGAGTAAAAACATTCAGTACTTC
CDR3aa: CATSRGFPTGGASKNIQYF

j_gene: TRBJ2-1
v_gene: TRBV11-2
d_gene: .
len: 13
abundance: .
CDR3nt: TGTGCCAGCAGCTTGGATAGCCCCAATGAGCAGTTCTTC
CDR3aa: CASSLDSPNEQFF

j_gene: TRBJ2-1
v_gene: TRBV9
d_gene: .
len: 15
abundance: few
CDR3nt: TGTGCCAGCAGCGTAGGGGTACTCTCCTACAATGAGCAGTTCTTC
CDR3aa: CASSVGVLSYNEQFF

j_gene: TRBJ2-5
v_gene: TRBV7-9
d_gene: .
len: 15
abundance: .
CDR3nt: TGTGCCAGCAGCTTATTAGGGCGGACTCAGGAGACCCAGTACTTC
CDR3aa: CASSLLGRTQETQYF

j_gene: TRBJ2-1
v_gene: TRBV6-2/TRBV6-3
d_gene: .
len: 14
abundance: .
CDR3nt: TGTGCCAGCAGTTACCAGGGTCCGTGGAATGAGCAGTTCTTC
CDR3aa: CASSYQGPWNEQFF

j_gene: TRBJ2-1
v_gene: TRBV7-3
d_gene: TRBD2
len: 16
abundance: .
CDR3nt: TGTGCCAGCAGCTTAATAGCGGGAGGGTCCTACAATGAGCAGTTCTTC
CDR3aa: CASSLIAGGSYNEQFF

j_gene: TRBJ2-7
v_gene: TRBV7-2
d_gene: TRBD2
len: 14
abundance: few
CDR3nt: TGTGCCAGCACCCAGGGAGCGGGAATCTACGAGCAGTACTTC
CDR3aa: CASTQGAGIYEQYF

j_gene: TRBJ2-5
v_gene: TRBV10-3
d_gene: TRBD2
len: 15
abundance: .
CDR3nt: TGTGCCATCAGTGACCCCGGACTAGCGGGGGAGACCCAGTACTTC
CDR3aa: CAISDPGLAGETQYF

j_gene: TRBJ1-1
v_gene: TRBV3-1
d_gene: TRBD1
len: 14
abundance: .
CDR3nt: TGTGCCATGGAGAGCGGGGACAGGGGTACTGAAGCTTTCTTT
CDR3aa: CAMESGDRGTEAFF

j_gene: TRBJ2-1
v_gene: TRBV27
d_gene: .
len: 18
abundance: .
CDR3nt: TGTGCCAGCAGTTTATCGGGCTGGACTGTCGGCTCCTACAATGAGCAGTTCTTC
CDR3aa: CASSLSGWTVGSYNEQFF

j_gene: TRBJ2-3
v_gene: TRBV5-5
d_gene: TRBD1
len: 17
abundance: .
CDR3nt: TGTGCCAGCAGCCTGGGGCCTGTCCCGGGACAGTTGGATACGCAGTATTTT
CDR3aa: CASSLGPVPGQLDTQYF

j_gene: TRBJ2-1
v_gene: TRBV6-5
d_gene: .
len: 14
abundance: few
CDR3nt: TGTGCCAGCAGTTACCTGGGTCTTATCGGTGGGCAGTTCTTC
CDR3aa: CASSYLGLIGGQFF

j_gene: TRBJ1-1
v_gene: TRBV7-9
d_gene: .
len: 16
abundance: .
CDR3nt: TGTGCCAGCAGCTTAGGTCCCCGGGGCGGGAGCACTGAAGCTTTCTTT
CDR3aa: CASSLGPRGGSTEAFF

j_gene: TRBJ2-3
v_gene: TRBV12-3/TRBV12-4
d_gene: .
len: 16
abundance: .
CDR3nt: TGTGCCAGCAGTTTATGGGGCAGGGCCATATCAGATACGCAGTATTTT
CDR3aa: CASSLWGRAISDTQYF

j_gene: TRBJ2-5
v_gene: TRBV29-1
d_gene: .
len: 15
abundance: few
CDR3nt: TGCAGCGTTGAAACAGGGGAGGGATTCCAAGAGACCCAGTACTTC
CDR3aa: CSVETGEGFQETQYF

j_gene: TRBJ2-5
v_gene: TRBV14
d_gene: .
len: 13
abundance: .
CDR3nt: TGTGCCAGCAGCCCTGGATCACACAATGAGCAGTACTTC
CDR3aa: CASSPGSHNEQYF

j_gene: TRBJ1-1
v_gene: TRBV3-1
d_gene: TRBD1
len: 15
abundance: .
CDR3nt: TGTGCCAGCAGCCAGGCCATGGGACAGTGGACTGAAGCTTTCTTT
CDR3aa: CASSQAMGQWTEAFF

j_gene: TRBJ2-1
v_gene: TRBV14
d_gene: TRBD2
len: 18
abundance: .
CDR3nt: TGTGCCAGCAGCCCCGTCCCGGGACTAGCGGGAGTACCACATGAGCAGTTCTTC
CDR3aa: CASSPVPGLAGVPHEQFF

j_gene: TRBJ2-7
v_gene: TRBV12-3/TRBV12-4
d_gene: TRBD1
len: 13
abundance: few
CDR3nt: TGTGCCAGCAGTGGGACAGGGGGCGGCGAGCAGTACTTC
CDR3aa: CASSGTGGGEQYF

j_gene: TRBJ1-1
v_gene: TRBV29-1
d_gene: .
len: 14
abundance: few
CDR3nt: TGCAGCGTTGAAGTGGTAGGTACGAACACTGAAGCTTTCTTT
CDR3aa: CSVEVVGTNTEAFF

j_gene: TRBJ1-5
v_gene: TRBV12-3/TRBV12-4
d_gene: TRBD1
len: 15
abundance: once
CDR3nt: TGTGCCAGCAGTCACAGACAGGGGGGTAATCAGCCCCAGCATTTT
CDR3aa: CASSHRQGGNQPQHF

j_gene: TRBJ2-7
v_gene: TRBV6-5
d_gene: .
len: 15
abundance: .
CDR3nt: TGTGCCAGCAGTTACGGGCGGGGCAGCTCCTACGAGCAGTACTTC
CDR3aa: CASSYGRGSSYEQYF

j_gene: TRBJ2-5
v_gene: TRBV20-1
d_gene: TRBD2
len: 13
abundance: .
CDR3nt: TGCAGTGCCAGCCCCCCGGGGGGAGAGACCCAGTACTTC
CDR3aa: CSASPPGGETQYF

j_gene: TRBJ1-1
v_gene: TRBV12-3/TRBV12-4
d_gene: .
len: 13
abundance: few
CDR3nt: TGTGCCAGCAGCCTACACCAGAACACTGAAGCTTTCTTT
CDR3aa: CASSLHQNTEAFF

j_gene: TRBJ1-2
v_gene: TRBV18
d_gene: .
len: 13
abundance: few
CDR3nt: TGTGCCAGCTCACCGGCAGCCCTCTATGGCTACACCTTC
CDR3aa: CASSPAALYGYTF

j_gene: TRBJ2-1
v_gene: TRBV7-8
d_gene: .
len: 16
abundance: .
CDR3nt: TGTGCCAGCAGCATTTACCAGGGTTTAGCCTACAATGAGCAGTTCTTC
CDR3aa: CASSIYQGLAYNEQFF

j_gene: TRBJ2-3
v_gene: TRBV7-8
d_gene: .
len: 17
abundance: .
CDR3nt: TGTGCCAGCAGCTTAGCGAGCAGGGCCTCTAGCACAGATACGCAGTATTTT
CDR3aa: CASSLASRASSTDTQYF

j_gene: TRBJ2-5
v_gene: TRBV27
d_gene: .
len: 14
abundance: few
CDR3nt: TGTGCCAGCAGTTTAATGTCGGGAGCAGAGACCCAGTACTTC
CDR3aa: CASSLMSGAETQYF

j_gene: TRBJ1-1
v_gene: TRBV20-1
d_gene: .
len: 14
abundance: .
CDR3nt: TGCAGTGCTAGAGATGGGTCCCTGAACACTGAAGCTTTCTTT
CDR3aa: CSARDGSLNTEAFF

j_gene: TRBJ1-1
v_gene: TRBV5-1
d_gene: .
len: 17
abundance: few
CDR3nt: TGCGCCAGCAGTTCTTGGAGTTCTGGGACGGGGAACACTGAAGCTTTCTTT
CDR3aa: CASSSWSSGTGNTEAFF

j_gene: TRBJ2-7
v_gene: TRBV20-1
d_gene: TRBD2
len: 15
abundance: few
CDR3nt: TGCAGTGCTAGAGAGTTCGGGAGGGATTACTACGAGCAGTACTTC
CDR3aa: CSAREFGRDYYEQYF

j_gene: TRBJ2-3
v_gene: TRBV10-3
d_gene: TRBD1
len: 16
abundance: .
CDR3nt: TGTGCCATCAGTGACCTCAGGGGGCGCAGCACAGATACGCAGTATTTT
CDR3aa: CAISDLRGRSTDTQYF

j_gene: TRBJ2-1
v_gene: TRBV11-2
d_gene: TRBD1
len: 15
abundance: few
CDR3nt: TGTGCCAGCAGGCAGACAGGGAGTGTTTGGAATGAGCAGTTCTTC
CDR3aa: CASRQTGSVWNEQFF

j_gene: TRBJ2-1
v_gene: TRBV20-1
d_gene: .
len: 15
abundance: .
CDR3nt: TGCAGTGCTAGAGGGGCCCTCCTTGGGGGCAATGAGCAGTTCTTC
CDR3aa: CSARGALLGGNEQFF

j_gene: TRBJ2-7
v_gene: TRBV7-2
d_gene: TRBD2
len: 16
abundance: .
CDR3nt: TGTGCCAGCAGCTTGTCACTAGCGGGTGGACCCTACGAGCAGTACTTC
CDR3aa: CASSLSLAGGPYEQYF

j_gene: TRBJ2-5
v_gene: TRBV29-1
d_gene: TRBD1
len: 14
abundance: few
CDR3nt: TGCAGCGGTACCGGGACAGGGTCCTTAGAGACCCAGTACTTC
CDR3aa: CSGTGTGSLETQYF

j_gene: TRBJ2-7
v_gene: TRBV4-1
d_gene: TRBD2
len: 18
abundance: .
CDR3nt: TGCGCCAGCAGCCAAGATTTTGTCTACACTAGCGGGAGTCACGAGCAGTACTTC
CDR3aa: CASSQDFVYTSGSHEQYF

j_gene: TRBJ1-2
v_gene: TRBV10-3
d_gene: .
len: 13
abundance: few
CDR3nt: TGTGCCATCAGCCGACAGACCAACTATGGCTACACCTTC
CDR3aa: CAISRQTNYGYTF

j_gene: TRBJ2-7
v_gene: TRBV6-5
d_gene: .
len: 15
abundance: few
CDR3nt: TGTGCCAGCAGTTTGGGACCGGAAGGTGGCTACGAGCAGTACTTC
CDR3aa: CASSLGPEGGYEQYF

j_gene: TRBJ1-5
v_gene: TRBV10-3
d_gene: TRBD1
len: 16
abundance: .
CDR3nt: TGTGCCATCAGTGAGTCCGAGGACAGGTACAATCAGCCCCAGCATTTT
CDR3aa: CAISESEDRYNQPQHF

j_gene: TRBJ1-2
v_gene: TRBV6-5
d_gene: TRBD1
len: 15
abundance: few
CDR3nt: TGTGCCAGCAGGAGACCCGGGACAGGGATCTTGGGCTACACCTTC
CDR3aa: CASRRPGTGILGYTF

j_gene: TRBJ2-7
v_gene: TRBV9
d_gene: TRBD2
len: 16
abundance: few
CDR3nt: TGTGCCAGCAGCGTCACGGGACTAGTGAGCTCCTACGAGCAGTACTTC
CDR3aa: CASSVTGLVSSYEQYF

j_gene: TRBJ1-2
v_gene: TRBV3-1
d_gene: .
len: 11
abundance: .
CDR3nt: TGTGCCAGCAGCCAGAGATATGGCTACACCTTC
CDR3aa: CASSQRYGYTF

j_gene: TRBJ1-5
v_gene: TRBV7-6
d_gene: .
len: 15
abundance: .
CDR3nt: TGTGCCAGCAGCTTAGTAGAGGGGAGCAATCAGCCCCAGCATTTT
CDR3aa: CASSLVEGSNQPQHF

j_gene: TRBJ1-2
v_gene: TRBV6-6
d_gene: .
len: 10
abundance: few
CDR3nt: TGTGCCAGCAGTTACGAGGGCTACACCTTC
CDR3aa: CASSYEGYTF